The T cell receptor (beta chain) described here comes from a study of T cells in Graves' hyperthyroidism and ophthalmopathy. Findings and limits, study-wide: Blood shared most expanded thyroid clonotypes above 0.001. Ophthalmopathy and stable hyperthyroidism were separated by a 13 V-J model.

This clonotype was observed a handful of times. What it recognizes is unknown. The germline V and J ends were trimmed by 6 bases and 8 bases, with 13 bases remaining between them. The length of the CDR3 is 12 residues. What was amplified from RNA transcripts were TCR beta CDR3 regions. With the HTBI primer set, the TCR CDR3 went through a first round of RT-PCR. TCRdb used MiXCR to reprocess the multiplex PCR reads, holding one entry per CDR3 protein. This table has about 700,000 distinct CDR3 sequences, less than 45% appearing once. Thyroid ultrasound, orbital computed tomography, clinical symptoms, and serum thyroxine and TRAb underpinned diagnoses.

This sequence originates from an adult man with Graves' disease, either hyperthyroidism or ophthalmopathy (not recorded which). Sequenced: peripheral blood or thyroid tissue (not recorded which). The chain combines TRBV12-3 or TRBV12-4 with TRBJ1-1; maybe TRBD1 (6 bases). CDR3 residues: CASSNRDEEAFF. In DNA, the CDR3 is TGTGCCAGCAGCAACAGGGATGAGGAAGCTTTCTTT.